A single TCR beta chain is shown here with its context. This receptor's antigen is unknown. Per-base qualities were not stored, and no clone one base away is much larger. Libraries were constructed by the immunoSEQ multiplex PCR assay. For most patients, genomic DNA was isolated using the Qiagen DNeasy Blood and Tissue Kit and was shipped frozen to Adaptive Biotechnologies for TCR sequencing. For most patients, high-throughput TCR-beta CDR3 sequencing of genomic DNA was performed by Adaptive Biotechnologies. From the authors' description of their analysis: TCR sequencing data for over 15 patients were retrieved from Adaptive's ImmunoSEQ software; a few other patients were processed with MiXCR and VDJtools. To correct CD4 versus CD8 sorting errors, any sequence found in both subsets at a frequency ratio below 5:1 was removed. CDR3 nucleotide sequences shared between donor and recipient were removed because their origin could not be assigned. Alloreactive clones required at least 2-fold expansion over unstimulated cells and minimum CFSE-low frequency of 0.002% (template counts) or 0.001% (read counts). Clones were considered mappable if detected in sequenced pre-transplant spleen, lymph node, or MLR CFSE-low populations of the donor or recipient. The cumulative frequency of alloreactive clones was calculated as a percentage of all sequences, weighted by copy number. TCRdb re-hosts the immuneACCESS table, in-frame sequences only. Its copies lack some clones; in the studies checked, an unresolved V gene accounts for under half of them, and the cause for the rest is not known. The V and J calls and clone size are taken from that table; D and trimming were inferred from the DNA. This sample lists over 55,000 clones; roughly 91% were detected once. Clones ranked in the top ten supply about 1.3% of the sample.

This specimen comes from a study of graft-versus-host responses after intestinal transplantation listed by TCRdb under 2021. About the study as a whole: Recipients received multivisceral, liver-intestinal, or isolated intestinal transplants. To identify alloreactive clones, pre-transplant mixed lymphocyte reaction products were sequenced and compared with unstimulated pre-transplant donor and recipient T cells. Samples from a few later patients were sequenced in-house on an Illumina MiSeq with MiXCR processing rather than by the commercial service. Graft-versus-host and host-versus-graft alloreactive T cell clones were tracked in the graft, circulation and bone marrow after intestinal transplantation using bulk TCR-beta CDR3 sequencing. Donor T cell macrochimerism was defined as a peak of at least 4% donor T cells among recipient peripheral blood mononuclear cells. The cohort enrolled approximately 24 intestinal transplant recipients including one retransplant, and a few patients lacking pretransplant specimens were excluded. Every recipient was given anti-thymocyte globulin induction, then maintenance tacrolimus and steroids for about three years.

Reading the germline V gene gives CDR1 SNHLY and CDR2 FYNNEI. Ends trimmed: V by 7 bases, J by 4 bases; bases unmatched to a gene: 9. From the cysteine up to the phenylalanine, the CDR3 has a length of 15 residues. The kept DNA is CDR3 alone, 45 bases in frame from the first base. On the study overall, not on this receptor specifically: GvH clones were detected in recipient bone marrow, and some of these GvH clones were observed earlier in ileal mucosa or blood, consistent with an intestinal mucosal origin. Conclusions were limited by the relatively low number and heterogeneity of intestinal transplant patients. Peak levels of circulating GvH clones were associated with declines in HvG clones early after transplant. In the allografts of patients with donor T cell macrochimerism, GvH to HvG T cell clonal ratios were high.

According to the study, the label for this sample's time point signals: cells obtained before transplantation from donor or recipient. CD3+CD4+ and CD3+CD8+ populations were FACS-sorted from unstimulated pre-transplant donor and recipient cells taken from spleen or lymph nodes. The V and J segments used are TRBV2 and TRBJ1-5; TRBD1 lines up with 8 middle nucleotides. The sequence derives from a human donor who received an intestinal transplant. Source: unstimulated CD8+ T cells sorted from spleen or lymph node cells, taken before intestinal transplant. The base sequence is TGTGCCAGCAATACACAGGGGGATATTAATCAGCCCCAGCATTTT. Translated, it reads CASNTQGDINQPQHF.